A selection of T cell receptor beta chains follows, all from one sample in a study of blood T cell repertoires in COVID-19. The assay was immunoSEQ multiplex PCR, and TCRdb's table has in-frame clones only and misses some. This repertoire shows about 180,000 clones, about 88% found once; its top ten account for roughly 10%. The sample was PBMCs or T cells enriched from blood (not recorded which). The receptors shown here come from a woman aged 18-30 years who had recovered from COVID-19. Each CDR3 is given with its conserved first and last residue. Fields, in order: V gene, J gene, D gene, clone size, CDR3 protein, CDR3 DNA. A D gene is named only where the DNA matches it firmly. The size entry is marked missing in some rows and otherwise reads once, few, many or a size class.

v_call: TRBV28
j_call: TRBJ1-5
d_call: TRBD1
clone_size: -
cdr3_aa: CASRIGGLNQPQHF
cdr3_nt: TGTGCCAGCAGGATAGGGGGCCTCAATCAGCCCCAGCATTTT

v_call: TRBV23-1
j_call: TRBJ2-2
d_call: -
clone_size: -
cdr3_aa: CASSLTYDSRGRNTGELFF
cdr3_nt: TGCGCCAGCAGTCTGACGTACGATTCTAGAGGGCGCAACACCGGGGAGCTGTTTTTT

v_call: TRBV19
j_call: TRBJ2-7
d_call: TRBD1
clone_size: -
cdr3_aa: CASNPRDRAYEQYF
cdr3_nt: TGTGCCAGTAACCCCCGGGACAGGGCTTACGAGCAGTACTTC

v_call: TRBV19
j_call: TRBJ1-5
d_call: TRBD1
clone_size: few
cdr3_aa: CASSIPAGTAFNQPQHF
cdr3_nt: TGTGCCAGTAGTATACCAGCCGGGACAGCCTTCAATCAGCCCCAGCATTTT

v_call: TRBV6-2/TRBV6-3
j_call: TRBJ1-5
d_call: -
clone_size: -
cdr3_aa: CASSYIGNQPQHF
cdr3_nt: TGTGCCAGCAGTTATATTGGCAATCAGCCCCAGCATTTT

v_call: TRBV6-5
j_call: TRBJ1-1
d_call: TRBD1
clone_size: -
cdr3_aa: CASRPGQGRTEAFF
cdr3_nt: TGTGCCAGCAGGCCCGGACAGGGTAGGACTGAAGCTTTCTTT

v_call: TRBV18
j_call: TRBJ1-1
d_call: TRBD1
clone_size: -
cdr3_aa: CASSLRQGGNTEAFF
cdr3_nt: TGTGCCAGCTCCCTCCGACAGGGAGGGAACACTGAAGCTTTCTTT

v_call: TRBV30
j_call: TRBJ1-4
d_call: -
clone_size: -
cdr3_aa: CAWTLNRGFHNEKLFF
cdr3_nt: TGTGCCTGGACATTGAATAGGGGGTTTCATAATGAAAAACTGTTTTTT

v_call: TRBV5-1
j_call: TRBJ2-7
d_call: TRBD2
clone_size: -
cdr3_aa: CASSRSGGSYEQYF
cdr3_nt: TGCGCCAGCAGCCGTAGCGGGGGGTCCTACGAGCAGTACTTC

v_call: TRBV28
j_call: TRBJ2-1
d_call: -
clone_size: -
cdr3_aa: CASSLISQRSGNEQFF
cdr3_nt: TGTGCCAGCAGTTTAATTTCCCAGCGCAGTGGCAATGAGCAGTTCTTC

v_call: TRBV6-4
j_call: TRBJ2-3
d_call: -
clone_size: -
cdr3_aa: CASSDSSGSSVNQYF
cdr3_nt: TGTGCCAGCAGTGACTCGAGTGGCAGCAGCGTTAATCAGTATTTT

v_call: TRBV29-1
j_call: TRBJ1-2
d_call: TRBD1
clone_size: -
cdr3_aa: CSVETGADGYTF
cdr3_nt: TGCAGCGTTGAGACAGGGGCCGATGGCTACACCTTC

v_call: TRBV28
j_call: TRBJ2-3
d_call: -
clone_size: -
cdr3_aa: CASSSASGTLPDTQYF
cdr3_nt: TGTGCCAGCAGTTCGGCTTCCGGGACTCTCCCAGATACGCAGTATTTT

v_call: TRBV29-1
j_call: TRBJ2-7
d_call: -
clone_size: -
cdr3_aa: CSVGGGEAYEQYF
cdr3_nt: TGCAGCGTTGGGGGCGGTGAGGCCTACGAGCAGTACTTC

v_call: TRBV5-1
j_call: TRBJ2-5
d_call: -
clone_size: once
cdr3_aa: CASSLGARGQETQYF
cdr3_nt: TGCGCCAGCAGCTTGGGGGCCAGGGGCCAAGAGACCCAGTACTTC

v_call: TRBV5-6
j_call: TRBJ1-2
d_call: -
clone_size: once
cdr3_aa: CASSFPQGYGYTF
cdr3_nt: TGTGCCAGCAGCTTCCCGCAGGGCTATGGCTACACCTTC

v_call: TRBV9
j_call: TRBJ2-2
d_call: TRBD2
clone_size: -
cdr3_aa: CASSGQTGLAGGQNTGELFF
cdr3_nt: TGTGCCAGCAGCGGACAAACGGGACTAGCGGGGGGCCAGAACACCGGGGAGCTGTTTTTT

v_call: TRBV27
j_call: TRBJ1-4
d_call: -
clone_size: -
cdr3_aa: CASSSRGAYNEKLFF
cdr3_nt: TGTGCCAGCAGTTCCCGGGGGGCGTATAATGAAAAACTGTTTTTT

v_call: TRBV28
j_call: TRBJ1-2
d_call: -
clone_size: -
cdr3_aa: CASTPSAANYGYTF
cdr3_nt: TGTGCCAGCACCCCTTCGGCGGCCAACTATGGCTACACCTTC

v_call: TRBV28
j_call: TRBJ2-2
d_call: TRBD2
clone_size: -
cdr3_aa: CASSTGLAGGTGELFF
cdr3_nt: TGTGCCAGCAGTACCGGACTAGCGGGGGGAACCGGGGAGCTGTTTTTT

v_call: TRBV30
j_call: TRBJ1-5
d_call: -
clone_size: -
cdr3_aa: CAWSGGGDQPQHF
cdr3_nt: TGTGCCTGGAGTGGGGGAGGGGATCAGCCCCAGCATTTT

v_call: TRBV5-4
j_call: TRBJ2-1
d_call: -
clone_size: once
cdr3_aa: CASSQDPRGDEFF
cdr3_nt: TGTGCCAGCAGCCAGGACCCCAGGGGAGATGAGTTCTTC

v_call: TRBV19
j_call: TRBJ2-1
d_call: TRBD1
clone_size: -
cdr3_aa: CASSIGGTGVLFSYNEQFF
cdr3_nt: TGTGCCAGTAGTATAGGGGGGACAGGGGTGCTCTTCTCCTACAATGAGCAGTTCTTC

v_call: TRBV27
j_call: TRBJ2-2
d_call: TRBD1
clone_size: -
cdr3_aa: CASSFAGQGYTGELFF
cdr3_nt: TGTGCCAGCAGTTTTGCGGGACAGGGGTACACCGGGGAGCTGTTTTTT

v_call: TRBV7-8
j_call: TRBJ2-7
d_call: TRBD2
clone_size: -
cdr3_aa: CASSRDGGGTYEQYF
cdr3_nt: TGTGCCAGCAGCCGAGACGGCGGGGGGACCTACGAGCAGTACTTC

v_call: TRBV18
j_call: TRBJ2-7
d_call: -
clone_size: -
cdr3_aa: CASSPQTPYEQYF
cdr3_nt: TGTGCCAGCTCACCCCAGACACCATACGAGCAGTACTTC

v_call: TRBV5-4
j_call: TRBJ1-2
d_call: -
clone_size: -
cdr3_aa: CASSLEQANSYTF
cdr3_nt: TGTGCCAGCAGCTTGGAACAGGCAAATAGCTACACCTTC

v_call: TRBV21-1
j_call: TRBJ2-5
d_call: -
clone_size: -
cdr3_aa: CANPRGPPILAQYF
cdr3_nt: TGTGCCAACCCGCGGGGCCCTCCTATTTTAGCCCAGTACTTC

v_call: TRBV30
j_call: TRBJ1-3
d_call: TRBD1
clone_size: -
cdr3_aa: CAWSARDRMGNTIYF
cdr3_nt: TGTGCCTGGAGTGCTCGGGACAGGATGGGAAACACCATATATTTT

v_call: TRBV6-2/TRBV6-3
j_call: TRBJ1-1
d_call: -
clone_size: -
cdr3_aa: CASSYDRYTEAFF
cdr3_nt: TGTGCCAGCAGTTACGACAGATACACTGAAGCTTTCTTT

v_call: TRBV2
j_call: TRBJ2-1
d_call: TRBD2
clone_size: -
cdr3_aa: CASSGTSGHNEQFF
cdr3_nt: TGTGCCAGCAGTGGGACTAGCGGACACAATGAGCAGTTCTTC

v_call: TRBV5-1
j_call: TRBJ1-2
d_call: TRBD1
clone_size: -
cdr3_aa: CASSMTGNNYGYTF
cdr3_nt: TGCGCCAGCAGCATGACAGGGAACAACTATGGCTACACCTTC

v_call: TRBV28
j_call: TRBJ2-5
d_call: TRBD1
clone_size: -
cdr3_aa: CASSSPTGSSGETQYF
cdr3_nt: TGTGCCAGCAGTTCCCCGACAGGGTCTTCGGGAGAGACCCAGTACTTC

v_call: TRBV7-3
j_call: TRBJ2-1
d_call: TRBD2
clone_size: -
cdr3_aa: CASSLGLAGDNEQFF
cdr3_nt: TGTGCCAGCAGCTTAGGACTAGCGGGAGACAATGAGCAGTTCTTC

v_call: TRBV5-1
j_call: TRBJ1-2
d_call: TRBD1
clone_size: many
cdr3_aa: CASSPTSGGLTF
cdr3_nt: TGCGCCAGCAGCCCCACCTCAGGGGGTCTTACCTTC

v_call: TRBV7-2
j_call: TRBJ1-1
d_call: -
clone_size: -
cdr3_aa: CASSLGGTSGTEAFF
cdr3_nt: TGTGCCAGCAGCTTAGGTGGGACATCCGGTACTGAAGCTTTCTTT

v_call: TRBV3-1/TRBV3-2
j_call: TRBJ1-1
d_call: TRBD1
clone_size: -
cdr3_aa: CASSPNPSMTGRSTEAFF
cdr3_nt: TGTGCCAGCAGCCCCAATCCCTCAATGACAGGGCGTAGCACTGAAGCTTTCTTT

v_call: TRBV5-1
j_call: TRBJ1-1
d_call: TRBD1
clone_size: -
cdr3_aa: CASSLRVPGQLEAFF
cdr3_nt: TGCGCCAGCAGCTTACGCGTCCCGGGACAGCTGGAAGCTTTCTTT

v_call: TRBV5-8
j_call: TRBJ2-1
d_call: -
clone_size: -
cdr3_aa: CASSYQNEQFF
cdr3_nt: TGTGCCAGCAGCTATCAAAATGAGCAGTTCTTC

v_call: TRBV11-1
j_call: TRBJ2-1
d_call: -
clone_size: -
cdr3_aa: CASRMAGRNSYNEQFF
cdr3_nt: TGTGCCAGCAGAATGGCGGGTAGAAATTCCTACAATGAGCAGTTCTTC

v_call: TRBV7-3
j_call: TRBJ2-5
d_call: -
clone_size: -
cdr3_aa: CASSYGAQETQYF
cdr3_nt: TGTGCCAGCAGCTATGGGGCCCAAGAGACCCAGTACTTC

v_call: TRBV11-2
j_call: TRBJ2-5
d_call: TRBD1
clone_size: -
cdr3_aa: CASSFGLGTGIGETQYF
cdr3_nt: TGTGCCAGCAGCTTCGGGCTTGGGACAGGGATAGGTGAGACCCAGTACTTC

v_call: TRBV7-9
j_call: TRBJ1-3
d_call: -
clone_size: -
cdr3_aa: CALQRAGNTIYF
cdr3_nt: TGTGCCCTCCAGAGGGCGGGAAACACCATATATTTT

v_call: TRBV7-2
j_call: TRBJ1-1
d_call: -
clone_size: -
cdr3_aa: CASSLPPGDTEAFF
cdr3_nt: TGTGCCAGCAGCTTACCACCGGGGGACACTGAAGCTTTCTTT

v_call: TRBV28
j_call: TRBJ1-2
d_call: -
clone_size: -
cdr3_aa: CASRRTADYGYTF
cdr3_nt: TGTGCCAGCAGGCGGACAGCCGACTATGGCTACACCTTC

v_call: TRBV7-2
j_call: TRBJ2-2
d_call: -
clone_size: -
cdr3_aa: CASSLTTSSAGELFF
cdr3_nt: TGTGCCAGCAGCTTAACCACGAGTTCCGCCGGGGAGCTGTTTTTT

v_call: TRBV7-2
j_call: TRBJ2-5
d_call: -
clone_size: -
cdr3_aa: CASSLRQRETQYF
cdr3_nt: TGTGCCAGCAGCCTACGCCAGAGGGAGACCCAGTACTTC

v_call: TRBV7-2
j_call: TRBJ2-1
d_call: TRBD2
clone_size: -
cdr3_aa: CASSLDGTSFGEQFF
cdr3_nt: TGTGCCAGCAGCTTAGATGGGACTAGCTTCGGTGAGCAGTTCTTC

v_call: TRBV7-9
j_call: TRBJ2-1
d_call: -
clone_size: once
cdr3_aa: CASRGVRRGSPNEQFF
cdr3_nt: TGTGCCAGTAGGGGGGTCAGGCGCGGGAGTCCCAATGAGCAGTTCTTC

v_call: TRBV12-3/TRBV12-4
j_call: TRBJ2-3
d_call: -
clone_size: -
cdr3_aa: CASSFRGTDTQYF
cdr3_nt: TGTGCCAGCAGTTTCCGGGGCACAGATACGCAGTATTTT

v_call: TRBV6-2/TRBV6-3
j_call: TRBJ1-6
d_call: TRBD1
clone_size: once
cdr3_aa: CASSYSGQGGSPLHF
cdr3_nt: TGTGCCAGCAGTTACTCGGGACAGGGGGGATCACCCCTCCACTTT

v_call: TRBV10-2
j_call: TRBJ1-6
d_call: TRBD1
clone_size: -
cdr3_aa: CASRGQGDYSPLHF
cdr3_nt: TGCGCCAGCAGAGGACAGGGGGACTATTCACCCCTCCACTTT

v_call: TRBV2
j_call: TRBJ2-1
d_call: TRBD2
clone_size: -
cdr3_aa: CASSEALAGGRRNEQFF
cdr3_nt: TGTGCCAGCAGTGAAGCATTAGCGGGAGGGAGGCGGAATGAGCAGTTCTTC

v_call: TRBV9
j_call: TRBJ2-1
d_call: -
clone_size: few
cdr3_aa: CASSVGFSSVYNEQFF
cdr3_nt: TGTGCCAGCAGCGTAGGTTTCAGCAGCGTCTACAATGAGCAGTTCTTC

v_call: TRBV7-8
j_call: TRBJ2-5
d_call: TRBD2
clone_size: few
cdr3_aa: CASSFGVGLAGEETQYF
cdr3_nt: TGTGCCAGCAGCTTTGGTGTGGGACTAGCGGGGGAAGAGACCCAGTACTTC